This T cell receptor beta chain was documented in a study of low-dose radiotherapy and immunotherapy resistance in tumors. Study-level information: A dose of 0.5 Gy per fraction was delivered to Cohort 1 every 2 weeks, for a total of 6.5 Gy. With 1 Gy per fraction every two weeks, Cohort 2 accumulated 13 Gy across 26 weeks.

The CDR3 extends over 15 amino acids. The V and J ends lost 4 bases and 4 bases respectively, with 16 bases between them. Germline V gives CDR1 SGHNT, CDR2 YYREEE (reference sequence). This clonotype has ten or more counts. Specified time point: before trial treatment. The donors, trial participants, received nivolumab, ipilimumab, aspirin, low-dose cyclophosphamide and low-dose radiotherapy. Primers targeting TRAV and TRBV primed first-strand cDNA, covering alpha and beta chains. TCRs were put through around 20 PCR cycles of amplification with Phusion. A constant-region primer and the V-primer adapter served as the primer pair. mRNA, once isolated, was amplified by in vitro transcription. Via MiXCR, TCRdb re-called the reads, giving one row per CDR3 protein. The table has 65,000 to 90,000 distinct CDR3 sequences, approximately 20% seen once.

The origin of this receptor is a male donor with prostate cancer. This chain joins TRBV5-4 and TRBJ2-3; D remains unclear. The sequencing used PBMCs, collected before treatment. This CDR3 reads CASSPRQTSADTQYF. CDR3 sequence (DNA): TGTGCCAGCAGCCCCCGTCAAACCAGTGCAGATACGCAGTATTTT.